These T cell receptor beta chains were read from a single sample in a study of T cell responses to AZD1222 COVID-19 vaccine. Sequencing was performed with immunoSEQ multiplex PCR; in TCRdb, only in-frame clones are kept and a portion is missing. The data show 200,000 or so clones, 94% seen once. This specimen was peripheral blood, taken on day 0 of AZD1222 vaccination. All receptors derive from an adult in good health. CDR3s include the opening cysteine and the closing phenylalanine or tryptophan. The order of the fields is J gene, D gene, V gene, CDR3 protein, CDR3 DNA. A D gene is named only where the DNA matches it firmly.

TRBJ1-3 NA TRBV30 CAWSSLQGNTIYF TGTGCCTGGAGTTCCCTCCAAGGAAACACCATATATTTT
TRBJ2-2 NA TRBV4-2 CASSQDRGSGELFF TGTGCCAGCAGCCAAGATCGGGGGTCCGGGGAGCTGTTTTTT
TRBJ1-2 NA TRBV7-2 CASSAGGFYGYTF TGTGCCAGCAGCGCGGGAGGGTTCTATGGCTACACCTTC
TRBJ2-7 NA TRBV7-9 CASSPPRRFGDEQYF TGTGCCAGCAGCCCCCCTAGACGGTTCGGCGACGAGCAGTACTTC
TRBJ1-1 TRBD1 TRBV3-1/TRBV3-2 CASSHTTGTTEAFF TGTGCCAGCAGCCATACGACAGGGACCACTGAAGCTTTCTTT
TRBJ1-2 NA TRBV4-1 CASSQVGQNYGYTF TGCGCCAGCAGCCAAGTTGGACAGAACTATGGCTACACCTTC
TRBJ2-7 TRBD2 TRBV4-1 CASSQDRLAGEQYF TGCGCCAGCAGCCAAGATCGACTAGCGGGCGAGCAGTACTTC
TRBJ2-7 TRBD2 TRBV9 CASSAMTSGSYEQYF TGTGCCAGCAGCGCGATGACTAGCGGCTCCTACGAGCAGTACTTC
TRBJ1-2 NA TRBV9 CASSGYGYTF TGTGCCAGCAGCGGCTATGGCTACACCTTC
TRBJ1-3 NA TRBV5-1 CASSLDGGSGNTIYF TGCGCCAGCAGCTTGGATGGGGGCTCAGGAAACACCATATATTTT
TRBJ1-2 NA TRBV6-2/TRBV6-3 CASSSRGGKDGYTF TGTGCCAGCAGTTCCCGAGGGGGTAAGGATGGCTACACCTTC